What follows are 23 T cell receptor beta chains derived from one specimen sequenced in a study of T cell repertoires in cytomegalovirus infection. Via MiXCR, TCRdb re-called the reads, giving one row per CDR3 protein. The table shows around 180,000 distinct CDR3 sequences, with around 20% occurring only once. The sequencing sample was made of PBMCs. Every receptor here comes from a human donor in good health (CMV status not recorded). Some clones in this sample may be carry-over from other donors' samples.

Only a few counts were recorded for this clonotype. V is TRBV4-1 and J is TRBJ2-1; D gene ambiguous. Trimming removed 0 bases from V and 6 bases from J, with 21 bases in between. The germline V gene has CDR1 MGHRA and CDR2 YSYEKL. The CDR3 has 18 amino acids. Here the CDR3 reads CASSQEPSPSGQTNEQFF. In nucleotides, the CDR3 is TGCGCCAGCAGCCAAGAACCTAGTCCATCAGGCCAGACCAATGAGCAGTTCTTC.

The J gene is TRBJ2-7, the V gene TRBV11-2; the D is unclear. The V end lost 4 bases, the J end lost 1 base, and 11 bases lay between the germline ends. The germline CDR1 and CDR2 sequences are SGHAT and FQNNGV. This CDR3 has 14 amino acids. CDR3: CASSSPGPSYEQYF. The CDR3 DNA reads TGTGCCAGCAGCTCCCCAGGACCGTCCTACGAGCAGTACTTC.

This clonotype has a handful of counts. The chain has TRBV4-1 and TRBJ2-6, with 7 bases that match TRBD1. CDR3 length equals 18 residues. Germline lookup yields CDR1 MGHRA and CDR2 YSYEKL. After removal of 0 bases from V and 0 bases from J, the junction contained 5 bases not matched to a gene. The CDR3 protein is CASSQEGRGISGANVLTF. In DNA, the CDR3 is TGCGCCAGCAGCCAAGAGGGCAGGGGGATCTCTGGGGCCAACGTCCTGACTTTC.

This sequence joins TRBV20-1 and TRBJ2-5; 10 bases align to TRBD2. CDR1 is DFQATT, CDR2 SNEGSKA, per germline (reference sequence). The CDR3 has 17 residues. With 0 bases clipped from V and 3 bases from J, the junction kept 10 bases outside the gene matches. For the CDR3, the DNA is TGCAGTGCTAGAGATTCCAGCGGGAGGGCCTTTAAAGAGACCCAGTACTTC. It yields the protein CSARDSSGRAFKETQYF.

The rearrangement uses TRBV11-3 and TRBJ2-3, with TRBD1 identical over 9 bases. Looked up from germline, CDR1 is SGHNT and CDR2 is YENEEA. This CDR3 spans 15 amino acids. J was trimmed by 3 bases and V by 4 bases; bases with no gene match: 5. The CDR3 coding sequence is TGTGCCAGCAGCTCCGGGACAGGGATGACAGATACGCAGTATTTT. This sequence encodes CASSSGTGMTDTQYF.

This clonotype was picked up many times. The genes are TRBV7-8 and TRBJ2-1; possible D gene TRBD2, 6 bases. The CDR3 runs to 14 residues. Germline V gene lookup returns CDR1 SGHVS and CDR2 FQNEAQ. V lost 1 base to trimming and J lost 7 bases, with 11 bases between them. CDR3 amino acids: CASSLGYGGNEQFF. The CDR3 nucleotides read TGTGCCAGCAGCTTAGGCTACGGAGGGAATGAGCAGTTCTTC. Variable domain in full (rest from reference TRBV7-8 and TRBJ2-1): GAGVSQSPRYKVAKRGQDVALRCDPISGHVSLFWYQQALGQGPEFLTYFQNEAQLDKSGLPSDRFFAERPEGSVSTLKIQRTQQEDSAVYLCASSLGYGGNEQFFGPGTRLTVL.

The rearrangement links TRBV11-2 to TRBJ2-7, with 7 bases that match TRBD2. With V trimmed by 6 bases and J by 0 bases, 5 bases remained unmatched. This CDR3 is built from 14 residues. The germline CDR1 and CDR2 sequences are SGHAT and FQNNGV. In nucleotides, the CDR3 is TGTGCCAGCAGGTCGACTAGCAGCTCCTACGAGCAGTACTTC. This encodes CASRSTSSSYEQYF. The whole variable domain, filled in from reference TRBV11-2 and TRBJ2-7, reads EAGVAQSPRYKIIEKRQSVAFWCNPISGHATLYWYQQILGQGPKLLIQFQNNGVVDDSQLPKDRFSAERLKGVDSTLKIQPAKLEDSAVYLCASRSTSSSYEQYFGPGTRLTVT.

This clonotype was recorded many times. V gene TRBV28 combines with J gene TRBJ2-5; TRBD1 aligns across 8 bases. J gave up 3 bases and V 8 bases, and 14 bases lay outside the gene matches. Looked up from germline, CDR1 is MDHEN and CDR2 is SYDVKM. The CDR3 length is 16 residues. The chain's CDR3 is CASASPGRGLEETQYF. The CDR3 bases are TGTGCCAGCGCTTCCCCGGGCAGGGGGCTAGAAGAGACCCAGTACTTC.

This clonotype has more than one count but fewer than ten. The CDR3 DNA reads as TGTGCCAGCAGCTTAATCTCGGGCAGCGGGGAGCTGTTTTTT. Translating it yields CASSLISGSGELFF. The chain recombines TRBV7-3 with TRBJ2-2, with D uncertain. V lost 1 base to trimming and J lost 7 bases, with 10 bases between them. CDR3 length: 14 amino acids. The germline CDR1 and CDR2 sequences are SGHTA and FQGTGA. Variable domain in full (rest from reference TRBV7-3 and TRBJ2-2): GAGVSQTPSNKVTEKGKYVELRCDPISGHTALYWYRQSLGQGPEFLIYFQGTGAADDSGLPNDRFFAVRPEGSVSTLKIQRTERGDSAVYLCASSLISGSGELFFGEGSRLTVL.

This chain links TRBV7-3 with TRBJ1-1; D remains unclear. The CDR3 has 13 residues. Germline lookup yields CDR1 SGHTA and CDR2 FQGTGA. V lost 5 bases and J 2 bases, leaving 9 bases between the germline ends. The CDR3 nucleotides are TGTGCCAGCAGCCCCCTCGTTAACACTGAAGCTTTCTTT. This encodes CASSPLVNTEAFF. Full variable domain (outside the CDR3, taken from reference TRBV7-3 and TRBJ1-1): GAGVSQTPSNKVTEKGKYVELRCDPISGHTALYWYRQSLGQGPEFLIYFQGTGAADDSGLPNDRFFAVRPEGSVSTLKIQRTERGDSAVYLCASSPLVNTEAFFGQGTRLTVV.

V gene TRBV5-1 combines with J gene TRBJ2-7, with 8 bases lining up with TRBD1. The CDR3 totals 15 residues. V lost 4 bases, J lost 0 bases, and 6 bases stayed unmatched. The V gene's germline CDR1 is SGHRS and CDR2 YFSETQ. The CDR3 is CASSGGDRISYEQYF. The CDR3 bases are TGCGCCAGCAGCGGCGGGGACAGGATCTCCTACGAGCAGTACTTC.

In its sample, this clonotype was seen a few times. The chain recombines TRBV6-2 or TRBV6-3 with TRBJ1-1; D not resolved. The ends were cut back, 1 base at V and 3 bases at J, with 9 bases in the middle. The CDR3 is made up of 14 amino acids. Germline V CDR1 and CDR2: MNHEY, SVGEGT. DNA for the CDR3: TGTGCCAGCAGTTACTTTACATCCGACACTGAAGCTTTCTTT. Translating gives CASSYFTSDTEAFF.

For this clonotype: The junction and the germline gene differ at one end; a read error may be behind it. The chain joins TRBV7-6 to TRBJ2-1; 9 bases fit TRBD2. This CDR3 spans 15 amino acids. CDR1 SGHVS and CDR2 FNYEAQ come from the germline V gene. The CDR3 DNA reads TGTGCTAGCAGCCCAATAAGCGGGAGGAACAATGAGCAGTTCTTC. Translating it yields CASSPISGRNNEQFF.

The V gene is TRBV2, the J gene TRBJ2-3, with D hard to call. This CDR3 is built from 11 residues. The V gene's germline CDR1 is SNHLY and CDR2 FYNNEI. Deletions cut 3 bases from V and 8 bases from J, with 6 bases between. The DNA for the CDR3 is TGTGCCAGCAGTGACCGGAGTACGCAGTATTTT. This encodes CASSDRSTQYF.

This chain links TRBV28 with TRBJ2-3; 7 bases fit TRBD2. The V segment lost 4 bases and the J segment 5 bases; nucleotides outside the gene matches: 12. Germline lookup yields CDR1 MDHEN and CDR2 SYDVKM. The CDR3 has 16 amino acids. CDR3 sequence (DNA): TGTGCCAGCAGTTCCAAATGGGGGGAGGGTGTAGATACGCAGTATTTT. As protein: CASSSKWGEGVDTQYF. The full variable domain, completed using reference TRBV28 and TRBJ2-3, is DVKVTQSSRYLVKRTGEKVFLECVQDMDHENMFWYRQDPGLGLRLIYFSYDVKMKEKGDIPEGYSVSREKKERFSLILESASTNQTSMYLCASSSKWGEGVDTQYFGPGTRLTVL.

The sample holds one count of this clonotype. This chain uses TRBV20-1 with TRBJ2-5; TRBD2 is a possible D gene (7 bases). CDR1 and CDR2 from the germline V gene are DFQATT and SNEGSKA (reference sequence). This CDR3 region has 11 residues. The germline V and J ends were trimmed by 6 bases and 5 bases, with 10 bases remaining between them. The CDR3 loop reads CSAGGLETQYF. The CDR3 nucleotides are TGCAGTGCGGGGGGGCTTGAGACCCAGTACTTC.

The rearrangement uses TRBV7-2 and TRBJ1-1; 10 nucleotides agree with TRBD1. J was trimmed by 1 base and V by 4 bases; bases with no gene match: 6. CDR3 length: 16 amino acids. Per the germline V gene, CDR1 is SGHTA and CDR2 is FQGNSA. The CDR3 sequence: CASSSRQGASNTEAFF. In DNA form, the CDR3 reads TGTGCCAGCAGCTCGCGACAGGGGGCTTCGAACACTGAAGCTTTCTTT. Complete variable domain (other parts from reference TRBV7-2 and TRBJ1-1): GAGVSQSPSNKVTEKGKDVELRCDPISGHTALYWYRQSLGQGLEFLIYFQGNSAPDKSGLPSDRFSAERTGGSVSTLTIQRTQQEDSAVYLCASSSRQGASNTEAFFGQGTRLTVV.

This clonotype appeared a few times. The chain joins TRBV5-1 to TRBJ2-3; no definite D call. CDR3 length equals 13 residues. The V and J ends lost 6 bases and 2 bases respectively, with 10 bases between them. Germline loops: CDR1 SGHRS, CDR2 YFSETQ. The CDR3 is CASTGSSTDTQYF. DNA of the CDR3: TGCGCCAGCACCGGGTCCTCCACAGATACGCAGTATTTT.

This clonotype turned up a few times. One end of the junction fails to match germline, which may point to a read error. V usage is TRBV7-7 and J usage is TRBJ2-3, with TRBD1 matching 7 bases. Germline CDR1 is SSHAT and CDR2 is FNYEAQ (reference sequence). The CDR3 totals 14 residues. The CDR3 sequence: CASSQTGIMDTQYF. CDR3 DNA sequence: TGTGCTAGCAGCCAGACAGGGATTATGGATACGCAGTATTTT. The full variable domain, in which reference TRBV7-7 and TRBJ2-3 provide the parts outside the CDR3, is GAGVSQSPRYKVTKRGQDVTLRCDPISSHATLYWYQQALGQGPEFLTYFNYEAQPDKSGLPSDRFSAERPEGSISTLTIQRTEQRDSAMYRCASSQTGIMDTQYFGPGTRLTVL.

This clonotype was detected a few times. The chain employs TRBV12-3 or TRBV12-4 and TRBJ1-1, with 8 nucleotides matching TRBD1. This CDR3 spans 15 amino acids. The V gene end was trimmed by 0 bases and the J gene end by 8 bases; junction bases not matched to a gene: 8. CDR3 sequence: CASSLALVQGAEAFF. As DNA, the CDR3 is TGTGCCAGCAGTTTAGCGCTGGTTCAGGGGGCCGAAGCTTTCTTT.

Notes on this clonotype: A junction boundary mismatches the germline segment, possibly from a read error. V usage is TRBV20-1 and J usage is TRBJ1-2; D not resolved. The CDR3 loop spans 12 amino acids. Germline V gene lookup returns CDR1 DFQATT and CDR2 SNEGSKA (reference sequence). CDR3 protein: CSARDLRKFLAF. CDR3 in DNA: TGCAGTGCTAGAGATCTCAGGAAGTTCCTGGCCTTC.

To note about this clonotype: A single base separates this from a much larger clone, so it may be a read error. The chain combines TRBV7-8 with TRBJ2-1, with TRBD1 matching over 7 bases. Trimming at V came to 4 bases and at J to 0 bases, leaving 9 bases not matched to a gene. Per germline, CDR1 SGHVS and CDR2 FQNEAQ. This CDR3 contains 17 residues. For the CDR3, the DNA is TGTGCCAGCAGCTCCCGCCAGGGGGTGAGCTCCTACAATGAGCAGTTCTTC. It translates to CASSSRQGVSSYNEQFF.

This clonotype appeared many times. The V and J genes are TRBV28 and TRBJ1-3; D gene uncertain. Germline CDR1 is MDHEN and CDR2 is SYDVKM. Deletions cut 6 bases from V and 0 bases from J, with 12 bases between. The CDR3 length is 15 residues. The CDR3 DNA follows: TGTGCCAGCAGCCTGGACGGGATCTCTGGAAACACCATATATTTT. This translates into CASSLDGISGNTIYF.